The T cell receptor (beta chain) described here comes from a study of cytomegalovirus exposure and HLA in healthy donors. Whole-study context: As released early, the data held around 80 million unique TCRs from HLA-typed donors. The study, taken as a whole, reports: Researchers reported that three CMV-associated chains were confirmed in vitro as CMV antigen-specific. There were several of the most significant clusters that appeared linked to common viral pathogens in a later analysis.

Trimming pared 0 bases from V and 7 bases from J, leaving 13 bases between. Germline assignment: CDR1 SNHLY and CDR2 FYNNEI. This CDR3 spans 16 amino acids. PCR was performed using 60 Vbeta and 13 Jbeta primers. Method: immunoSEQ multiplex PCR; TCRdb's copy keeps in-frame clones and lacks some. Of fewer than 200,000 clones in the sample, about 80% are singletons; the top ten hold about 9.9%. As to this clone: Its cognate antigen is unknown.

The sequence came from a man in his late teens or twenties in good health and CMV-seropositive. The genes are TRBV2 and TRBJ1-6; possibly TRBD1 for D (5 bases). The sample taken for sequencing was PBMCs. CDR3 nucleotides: TGTGCCAGCAGTGAAGCCTGGGGGGAGGGGAATTCACCCCTCCACTTT. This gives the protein CASSEAWGEGNSPLHF.